These T cell receptor beta chains were read from a single sample in a study of T cells expressing NK-cell markers. TCRdb re-called the 5' RACE reads and shows each CDR3 protein once, DNA omitted. The table counts a few hundred thousand distinct CDR3 sequences; around 5.2% lies in the top ten. The sequencing input was blood T cells: a sorted CD56 or NKG2C T cell subset, CD4+ or CD8+ T cells, or bulk PBMC T cells (not recorded which). Receptors originate from a man aged 18-70 years in good health. Each CDR3 is given with its conserved first and last residue. Fields, in order: J gene, V gene, CDR3 protein.

>TRBJ2-1|TRBV27
CASKKLPGPLLFNEQFF
>TRBJ1-4|TRBV7-9
CASSLASPSNEKLFF
>TRBJ2-7|TRBV6-5
CASSYIVVGRGPSYEQYF
>TRBJ2-4|TRBV20-1
CSARQSLAKNIQYF
>TRBJ2-3|TRBV3-1
CASSLRRTDTQYF
>TRBJ2-3|TRBV11-2
CASSGDSSAAQYF
>TRBJ2-7|TRBV6-1
CASSLRASGDEQYF
>TRBJ2-1|TRBV6-2/TRBV6-3
CASSYLKPGTSYNEQFF
>TRBJ1-5|TRBV20-1
CSAKRTVFNQPQHF
>TRBJ1-3|TRBV5-1
CASSLAKGGLAGNTIYF
>TRBJ2-3|TRBV27
CASSLRLSSISTDTQYF
>TRBJ1-1|TRBV5-1
CASSLGVSPNTEAFF
>TRBJ2-1|TRBV20-1
CSATTGGGAGGEQFF
>TRBJ2-1|TRBV5-1
CASSLGDRKKYNEQFF
>TRBJ2-4|TRBV20-1
CSARGVAKNIQYF
>TRBJ2-1|TRBV19
CASSVQGDGYNEQFF
>TRBJ2-1|TRBV2
CASSATSGGFSYNEQFF
>TRBJ2-3|TRBV20-1
CSASNRGVGDTQYF
>TRBJ1-5|TRBV19
CASSSTGTVLNSNQPQHF
>TRBJ2-1|TRBV12-3/TRBV12-4
CASSAGGRGLDEQFF
>TRBJ1-1|TRBV7-8
CASSSGGDSNTEAFF
>TRBJ2-1|TRBV2
CASSASGGTSYNEQFF
>TRBJ2-7|TRBV6-1
CASSGPLYRGQSNEQYF
>TRBJ2-7|TRBV29-1
CSVQWMGVRQYF
>TRBJ2-2|TRBV7-9
CASSRRGGRENTGELFF
>TRBJ2-1|TRBV28
CASSLSWEQFF
>TRBJ1-2|TRBV20-1
CSATRDRGDGYTF
>TRBJ2-2|TRBV5-1
CASSLGPDKELFF
>TRBJ2-1|TRBV12-3/TRBV12-4
CASSLVGGGYNEQFF
>TRBJ2-7|TRBV12-5
CASGSWGHEQYF
>TRBJ2-5|TRBV5-6
CASSADRIETQYF
>TRBJ2-2|TRBV4-2
CASSQDAGPNTGELFF
>TRBJ2-5|TRBV5-5
CASSFWPRDPSQTQYF
>TRBJ2-6|TRBV18
CASSPQGGALPGANVLTF
>TRBJ1-2|TRBV29-1
CSAVGQSIPDYGYTF
>TRBJ2-2|TRBV18
CASSPRPQGNGLIGELFF
>TRBJ1-5|TRBV4-2
CASRQQTGDNQPQHF
>TRBJ2-7|TRBV5-1
CARSTDSGPYEQYF
>TRBJ2-3|TRBV4-2
CASSHISGGPEGTQYF
>TRBJ2-3|TRBV19
CASTRQASTDTQYF
>TRBJ1-2|TRBV2
CASRQKGQGAEGYTF
>TRBJ2-7|TRBV9
CASGTTLWSEQYF